This TCR beta chain emerged from a study of cytomegalovirus exposure and HLA in healthy donors. Study conclusions and caveats: In vitro, a few CMV-associated chains proved specific for CMV antigens.

To note about this clone: Its cognate antigen is unknown.

This CDR3 has 16 amino acids. Trimming removed 5 bases from V and 5 bases from J; junction bases left unmatched: 13. From germline, CDR1 is SGHTA and CDR2 FQGNSA. The repertoire was sequenced with immunoSEQ multiplex PCR; TCRdb's copy has only in-frame clones and lacks some. The sample records under 250,000 clones, around 87% being singletons. The TCR was taken from a man between 18 and 35 years old in good health and CMV-seronegative. Sequencing was performed on PBMCs. V is TRBV7-2 and J is TRBJ1-1, with 8 nucleotides matching TRBD1. The CDR3 nucleotides read TGTGCCAGCAGCGCGAGACAGGGGACAACGTGGACTGAAGCTTTCTTT. It codes for CASSARQGTTWTEAFF.